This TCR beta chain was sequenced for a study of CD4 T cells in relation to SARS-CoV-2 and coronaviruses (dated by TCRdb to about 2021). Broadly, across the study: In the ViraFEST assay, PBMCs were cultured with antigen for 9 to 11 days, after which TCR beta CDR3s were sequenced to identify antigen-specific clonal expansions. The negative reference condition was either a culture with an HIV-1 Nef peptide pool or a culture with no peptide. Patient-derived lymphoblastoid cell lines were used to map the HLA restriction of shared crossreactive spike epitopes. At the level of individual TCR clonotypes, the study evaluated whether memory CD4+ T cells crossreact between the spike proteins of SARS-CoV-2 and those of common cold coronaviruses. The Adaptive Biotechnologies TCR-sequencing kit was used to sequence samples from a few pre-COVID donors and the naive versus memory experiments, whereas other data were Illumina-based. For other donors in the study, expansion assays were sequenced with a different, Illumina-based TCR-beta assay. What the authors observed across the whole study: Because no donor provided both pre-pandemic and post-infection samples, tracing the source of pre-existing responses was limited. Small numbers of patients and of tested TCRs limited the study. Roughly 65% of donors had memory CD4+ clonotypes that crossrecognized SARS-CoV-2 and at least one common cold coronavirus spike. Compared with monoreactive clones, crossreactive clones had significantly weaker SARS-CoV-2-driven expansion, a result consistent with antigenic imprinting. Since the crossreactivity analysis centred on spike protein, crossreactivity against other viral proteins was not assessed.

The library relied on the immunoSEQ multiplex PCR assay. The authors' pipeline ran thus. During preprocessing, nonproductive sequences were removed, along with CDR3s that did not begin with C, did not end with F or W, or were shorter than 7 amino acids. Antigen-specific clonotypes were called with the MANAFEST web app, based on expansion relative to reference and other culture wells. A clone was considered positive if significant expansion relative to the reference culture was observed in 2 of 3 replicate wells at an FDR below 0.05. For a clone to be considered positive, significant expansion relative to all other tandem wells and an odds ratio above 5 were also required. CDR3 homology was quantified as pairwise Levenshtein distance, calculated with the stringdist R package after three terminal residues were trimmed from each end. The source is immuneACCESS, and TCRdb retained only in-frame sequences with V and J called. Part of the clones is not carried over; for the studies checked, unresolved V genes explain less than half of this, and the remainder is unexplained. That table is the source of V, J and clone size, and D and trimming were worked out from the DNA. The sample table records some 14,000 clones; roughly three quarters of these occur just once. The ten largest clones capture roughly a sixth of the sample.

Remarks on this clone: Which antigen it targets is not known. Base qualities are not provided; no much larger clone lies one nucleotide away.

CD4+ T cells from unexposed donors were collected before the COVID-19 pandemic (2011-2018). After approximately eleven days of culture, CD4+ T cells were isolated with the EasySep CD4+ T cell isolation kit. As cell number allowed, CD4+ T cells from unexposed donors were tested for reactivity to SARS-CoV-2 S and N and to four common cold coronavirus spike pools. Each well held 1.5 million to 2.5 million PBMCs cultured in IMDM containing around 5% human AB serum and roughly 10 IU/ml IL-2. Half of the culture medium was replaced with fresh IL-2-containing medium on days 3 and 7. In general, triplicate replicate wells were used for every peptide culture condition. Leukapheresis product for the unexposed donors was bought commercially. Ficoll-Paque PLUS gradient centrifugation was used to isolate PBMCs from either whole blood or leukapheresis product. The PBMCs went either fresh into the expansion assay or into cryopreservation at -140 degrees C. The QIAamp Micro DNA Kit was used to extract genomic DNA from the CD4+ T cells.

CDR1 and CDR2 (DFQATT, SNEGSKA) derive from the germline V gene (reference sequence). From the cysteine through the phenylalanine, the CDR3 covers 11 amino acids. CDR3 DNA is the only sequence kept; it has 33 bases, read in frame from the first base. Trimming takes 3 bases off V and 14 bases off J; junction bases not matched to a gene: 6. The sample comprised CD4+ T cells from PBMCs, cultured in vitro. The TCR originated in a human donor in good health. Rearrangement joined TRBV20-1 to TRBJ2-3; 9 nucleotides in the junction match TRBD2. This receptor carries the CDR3 CSASEREEAYF. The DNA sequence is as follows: TGCAGTGCTAGTGAGCGGGAGGAGGCGTATTTT.